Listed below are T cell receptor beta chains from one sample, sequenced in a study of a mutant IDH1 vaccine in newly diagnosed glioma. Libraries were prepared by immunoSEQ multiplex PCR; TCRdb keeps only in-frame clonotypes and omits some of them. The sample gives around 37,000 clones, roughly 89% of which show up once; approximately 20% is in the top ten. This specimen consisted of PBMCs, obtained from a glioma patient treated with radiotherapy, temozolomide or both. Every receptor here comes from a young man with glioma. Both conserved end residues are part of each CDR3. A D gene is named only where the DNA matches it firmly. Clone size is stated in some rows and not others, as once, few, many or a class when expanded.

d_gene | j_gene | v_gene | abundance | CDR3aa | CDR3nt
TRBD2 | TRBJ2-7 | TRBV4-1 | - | CASSQGPLQREISYEQYF | TGCGCCAGCAGCCAAGGCCCCCTCCAGCGGGAGATTTCCTACGAGCAGTACTTC
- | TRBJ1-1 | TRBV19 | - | CASNQWAGANTEAFF | TGTGCCAGTAACCAATGGGCAGGGGCGAACACTGAAGCTTTCTTT
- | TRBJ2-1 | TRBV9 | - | CASSVAWRENEQFF | TGTGCCAGCAGCGTAGCGTGGAGGGAGAATGAGCAGTTCTTC
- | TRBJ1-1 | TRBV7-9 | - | CASSSRAGNTEAFF | TGTGCCAGCAGCTCTCGGGCAGGCAACACTGAAGCTTTCTTT
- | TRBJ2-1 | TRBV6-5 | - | CASRPRESSYNEQFF | TGTGCCAGCAGGCCCCGGGAGAGCTCCTACAATGAGCAGTTCTTC
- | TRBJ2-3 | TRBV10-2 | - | CASSEPLNTQYF | TGCGCCAGCAGTGAGCCATTGAATACGCAGTATTTT
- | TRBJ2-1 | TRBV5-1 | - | CASSDSGNEQFF | TGCGCCAGCAGCGACTCAGGAAATGAGCAGTTCTTC
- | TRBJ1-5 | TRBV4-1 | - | CASSPGRDRPRNQPQHF | TGCGCCAGCAGCCCAGGGAGGGACCGACCGAGGAATCAGCCCCAGCATTTT
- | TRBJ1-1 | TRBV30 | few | CAWTARENTEAFF | TGTGCCTGGACGGCCCGGGAGAACACTGAAGCTTTCTTT
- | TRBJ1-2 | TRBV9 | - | CASSGDRYGYGYTF | TGTGCCAGCAGCGGAGACAGATACGGCTATGGCTACACCTTC
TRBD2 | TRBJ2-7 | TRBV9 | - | CASSASGTSNEQYF | TGTGCCAGCAGCGCAAGCGGGACGAGCAACGAGCAGTACTTC
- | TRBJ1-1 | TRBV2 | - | CASSPRGGITEAFF | TGTGCCAGCAGCCCCCGTGGGGGGATCACTGAAGCTTTCTTT
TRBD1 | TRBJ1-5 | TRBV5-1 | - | CASSEGQGGNQPQHF | TGCGCCAGCAGTGAGGGACAGGGAGGTAATCAGCCCCAGCATTTT
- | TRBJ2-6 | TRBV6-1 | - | CASSETAGANVLTF | TGTGCCAGCAGTGAGACTGCTGGGGCCAACGTCCTGACTTTC
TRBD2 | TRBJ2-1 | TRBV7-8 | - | CASSLGLAGYNEQFF | TGTGCCAGCAGCTTAGGCCTAGCGGGGTACAATGAGCAGTTCTTC
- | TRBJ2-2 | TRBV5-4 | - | CASSFGPPGTGELFF | TGTGCCAGCAGCTTCGGGCCCCCTGGGACCGGGGAGCTGTTTTTT
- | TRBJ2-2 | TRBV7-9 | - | CASSLAETGPNTGELFF | TGTGCCAGCAGCTTAGCGGAGACGGGACCGAACACCGGGGAGCTGTTTTTT
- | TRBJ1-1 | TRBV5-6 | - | CASSSVGQGRGTEAFF | TGTGCCAGCAGCTCGGTTGGCCAGGGACGAGGCACTGAAGCTTTCTTT
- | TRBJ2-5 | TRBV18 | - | CASSPFEGETQYF | TGTGCCAGCTCACCCTTCGAGGGGGAGACCCAGTACTTC
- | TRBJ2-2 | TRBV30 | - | CAWSLNTGELFF | TGTGCCTGGTCCCTAAACACCGGGGAGCTGTTTTTT
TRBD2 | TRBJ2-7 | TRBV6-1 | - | CASSDTSGSSEQYF | TGTGCCAGCAGTGACACTAGCGGGAGTAGTGAGCAGTACTTC
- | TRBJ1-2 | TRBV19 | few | CASKRGAVSVYGYTF | TGTGCCAGTAAGCGGGGGGCAGTTTCTGTCTATGGCTACACCTTC
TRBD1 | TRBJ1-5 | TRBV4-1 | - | CASSHVFATGEQPQHF | TGCGCCAGCAGCCACGTCTTTGCAACAGGGGAACAGCCCCAGCATTTT
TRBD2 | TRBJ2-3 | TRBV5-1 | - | CASSIGTSGRAATDTQYF | TGCGCCAGCAGCATCGGGACTAGCGGGAGGGCCGCGACAGATACGCAGTATTTT
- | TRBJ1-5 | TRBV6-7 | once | CASSSPIGHF | TGTGCCAGCAGTTCGCCCATTGGGCATTTT
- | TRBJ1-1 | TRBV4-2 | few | CASSQVQGLGSTEAFF | TGTGCCAGCAGCCAAGTCCAGGGGTTAGGAAGCACTGAAGCTTTCTTT
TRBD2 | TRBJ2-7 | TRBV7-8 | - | CASSSRDYSYEQYF | TGTGCCAGCAGCTCCCGGGACTACAGCTACGAGCAGTACTTC
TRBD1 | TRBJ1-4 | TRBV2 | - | CASSASLTGVEKLFF | TGTGCCAGCAGCGCAAGCCTAACAGGGGTTGAGAAACTGTTTTTT
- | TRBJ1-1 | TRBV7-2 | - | CASSPLGTMNTEAFF | TGTGCCAGCAGCCCCCTAGGGACGATGAACACTGAAGCTTTCTTT
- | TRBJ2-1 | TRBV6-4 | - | CASSDSGREQFF | TGTGCCAGCAGTGACTCGGGCCGGGAGCAGTTCTTC
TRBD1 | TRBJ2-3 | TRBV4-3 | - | CASSQDYWTGGKDTQYF | TGCGCCAGCAGCCAAGACTATTGGACAGGGGGCAAGGATACGCAGTATTTT
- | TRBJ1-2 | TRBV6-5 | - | CASRGLSATVNYTF | TGTGCCAGCAGGGGCTTATCTGCGACAGTTAACTACACCTTC
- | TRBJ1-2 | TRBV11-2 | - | CASSPRQDYGYTF | TGTGCCAGCAGCCCGAGACAGGACTATGGCTACACCTTC
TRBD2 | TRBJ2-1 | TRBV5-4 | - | CASSLAVAGGAYNEQFF | TGTGCCAGCAGCTTGGCCGTAGCGGGGGGAGCCTACAATGAGCAGTTCTTC
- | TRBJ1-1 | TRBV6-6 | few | CASSYRVRYTEAFF | TGTGCCAGCAGTTACCGAGTAAGGTACACTGAAGCTTTCTTT
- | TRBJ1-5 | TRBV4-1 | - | CASSSDRGGNQPQHF | TGCGCCAGCAGCTCGGACAGAGGCGGGAATCAGCCCCAGCATTTT
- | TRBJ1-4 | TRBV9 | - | CASSVTTGEKLFF | TGTGCCAGCAGCGTAACTACAGGGGAAAAACTGTTTTTT
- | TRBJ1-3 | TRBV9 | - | CASSVGPEGNTIYF | TGTGCCAGCAGCGTAGGGCCAGAGGGAAACACCATATATTTT
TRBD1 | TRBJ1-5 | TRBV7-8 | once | CASSSRTGGGNQPQHF | TGTGCCAGCAGCTCTAGGACAGGGGGAGGCAATCAGCCCCAGCATTTT
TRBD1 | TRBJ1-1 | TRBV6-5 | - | CASSRDRGPTEAFF | TGTGCCAGCAGTCGGGACAGGGGGCCCACTGAAGCTTTCTTT
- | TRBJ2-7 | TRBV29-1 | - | CSVYTSYEQYF | TGCAGCGTATACACCTCCTACGAGCAGTACTTC
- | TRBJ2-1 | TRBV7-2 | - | CASTQGGEQFF | TGTGCCAGCACCCAGGGGGGTGAGCAGTTCTTC
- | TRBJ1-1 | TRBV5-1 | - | CASSLGDGGRNTEAFF | TGCGCCAGCAGCTTGGGGGACGGGGGGAGGAACACTGAAGCTTTCTTT
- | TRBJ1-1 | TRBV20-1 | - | CSADGPTEAFF | TGCAGTGCTGACGGGCCCACTGAAGCTTTCTTT